This entry lists 18 T cell receptor beta chains sequenced from one sample in a study of shared clonotypes between healthy human individuals. The method was immunoSEQ multiplex PCR; TCRdb's version includes in-frame clones alone and lacks a portion of them. The sample shows some 660,000 clones, 60% to 75% of them seen only once. The sequenced sample consisted of memory CD4+ T cells sorted from blood. The subset was: CD45RA-negative fraction. Every receptor here comes from a woman between 25 and 40 years old in good health.

J is TRBJ1-1 and V is TRBV5-4; possibly TRBD1 for D (5 bases). This CDR3 has 14 amino acids. V was pared by 7 bases and J by 6 bases, with 19 bases between. In germline, CDR1 is SGHNT, CDR2 YYREEE (reference sequence). DNA for the CDR3: TGTGCCAGCGGACCTTCGGGGCGAGAGGCTGAAGCTTTCTTT. Translation gives CASGPSGREAEAFF. Looking up the rest from reference TRBV5-4 and TRBJ1-1 gives the full variable domain: ETGVTQSPTHLIKTRGQQVTLRCSSQSGHNTVSWYQQALGQGPQFIFQYYREEENGRGNFPPRFSGLQFPNYSSELNVNALELDDSALYLCASGPSGREAEAFFGQGTRLTVV.

There are a few counts of this clone. This chain uses TRBV2 with TRBJ2-5; 10 bases are shared with TRBD2. The CDR3 runs to 11 residues. Germline V gene sequence: CDR1 SNHLY, CDR2 FYNNEI. The CDR3 sequence: CGKLAGPPEYF. Written as DNA, the CDR3 is TGTGGTAAACTAGCGGGGCCGCCCGAGTACTTC.

The CDR3 loop is CASSSGQGAAGELFF. The CDR3 region has the DNA TGTGCCAGCAGCTCGGGACAGGGGGCCGCCGGGGAGCTGTTTTTT. The chain uses TRBV5-6 and TRBJ2-2, with TRBD1 matching over 12 bases. V shed 3 bases and J 6 bases; nucleotides not matched to a gene: 3. Germline loops: CDR1 SGHDT, CDR2 YYEEEE. This CDR3 has 15 amino acids.

The chain joins TRBV18 to TRBJ1-2; 7 positions match TRBD1. The CDR3 has 15 amino acids. The germline V gene has CDR1 KGHSH and CDR2 LQKENI. V lost 1 base and J lost 1; bases outside the gene matches: 3. This CDR3 is CASSPRDSHNYGYTF. The CDR3 region has the DNA TGTGCCAGCTCACCACGGGACAGCCATAACTATGGCTACACCTTC.

This clone showed up just once. The rearrangement uses TRBV28 and TRBJ1-5, with 8 bases aligning to TRBD1. CDR3 length equals 15 residues. Per germline, CDR1 MDHEN and CDR2 SYDVKM. V was pared by 7 bases and J by 3 bases, with 8 bases of the junction left unmatched. The CDR3 nucleotides are TGTGCCAGCAAAGAACGACAGGGGTACAATCAGCCCCAGCATTTT. It specifies CASKERQGYNQPQHF.

This clone was picked up a small number of times. The genes are TRBV7-3 and TRBJ2-1; 7 bases map to TRBD1. Germline-derived CDR1 and CDR2 are SGHTA and FQGTGA. With 6 bases clipped from V and 5 bases from J, the junction kept 1 base outside the gene matches. The CDR3 has 12 amino acids. CDR3 DNA: TGTGCCAGCAGTACAGGGGACAATGAGCAGTTCTTC. Encoded protein: CASSTGDNEQFF.

This chain connects TRBV5-6 to TRBJ1-5, with D possibly being TRBD1 (5 bases). This CDR3 spans 16 amino acids. Germline CDR1 SGHDT, CDR2 YYEEEE. V lost 2 bases and J 6 bases, leaving 18 bases between the germline ends. The CDR3 nucleotides read TGTGCCAGCAGCTTCAAAGACAGTACTGGAAGTCAGCCCCAGCATTTT. The encoded protein is CASSFKDSTGSQPQHF.

This clone was observed once. The DNA of the CDR3 is TGCGCCAGCAGCCAAGAAGGGATAGGCCGTCCCCATGAGCAGTTCTTC. Its protein is CASSQEGIGRPHEQFF. The chain links TRBV4-1 to TRBJ2-1; no definite D call. Trimming stripped 0 bases from V and 8 bases from J, with 17 bases between. This CDR3 spans 16 amino acids. Per the germline V gene, CDR1 is MGHRA and CDR2 is YSYEKL.

This clone was seen many times. At the DNA level, this CDR3 is encoded by other sequences in the same sample as well. The rearrangement joins TRBV7-9 to TRBJ1-1; weak D call: TRBD1 (6 bases). Trimming took off 5 bases at V and 1 base at J, with 8 bases between the two ends. The germline gives CDR1 SEHNR, CDR2 FQNEAQ (reference sequence). The CDR3 is 13 amino acids. The CDR3 nucleotides read TGTGCCAGCAGCAAACAGGGGAACACTGAAGCTTTCTTT. It yields the protein CASSKQGNTEAFF.

This chain joins TRBV7-9 and TRBJ1-2, with D uncertain. The CDR3 is 10 amino acids. Trimming took off 5 bases at V and 7 bases at J, with 5 bases between the two ends. Germline V gene sequence: CDR1 SEHNR, CDR2 FQNEAQ (reference sequence). CDR3 in amino acids: CASSRGGYTF. For the CDR3, the DNA is TGTGCCAGCAGCCGCGGTGGCTACACCTTC.

This chain joins TRBV7-9 and TRBJ2-3; D is unresolved. In germline, CDR1 is SEHNR, CDR2 FQNEAQ (reference sequence). This CDR3 has 11 residues. Trimming removed 5 bases from V and 6 bases from J, with 6 bases in between. The CDR3 here is CASSREDTQYF. The CDR3 DNA is TGTGCCAGCAGCCGAGAGGATACGCAGTATTTT. The variable domain in full, with the rest retrieved from reference TRBV7-9 and TRBJ2-3, is DTGVSQNPRHKITKRGQNVTFRCDPISEHNRLYWYRQTLGQGPEFLTYFQNEAQLEKSRLLSDRFSAERPKGSFSTLEIQRTEQGDSAMYLCASSREDTQYFGPGTRLTVL.

V is TRBV18 and J is TRBJ2-6, with a tentative D call TRBD2 (6 bases). CDR1 and CDR2 from the germline V gene are KGHSH and LQKENI. This CDR3 comprises 15 residues. The V end was cut by 8 bases, the J end by 4 bases, with 15 bases between. CDR3 bases: TGTGCCAGCGCCGCTACGGGAGTGGGGGCCAACGTCCTGACTTTC. Translating it yields CASAATGVGANVLTF.

The rearrangement uses TRBV11-2 and TRBJ2-2; 9 bases align to TRBD2. The germline V gene encodes CDR1 SGHAT and CDR2 FQNNGV. V shed 1 base, J shed 6 bases, and the junction held 12 bases outside the gene matches. CDR3 length: 18 amino acids. CDR3: CASSLAPLRQREAGELFF. In nucleotides, the CDR3 is TGTGCCAGCAGCTTAGCCCCCCTTCGCCAGCGGGAGGCCGGGGAGCTGTTTTTT.

This clone was found once. The chain links TRBV28 to TRBJ2-1; 8 nucleotides match TRBD2. The V and J ends lost 5 bases and 2 bases, in that order; junction bases with no gene match: 11. The CDR3 covers 17 residues. CDR1 is MDHEN, CDR2 SYDVKM, per germline. CDR3 sequence (DNA): TGTGCCAGCAGTACCACTAGCGGAGCCACCCCCTACAATGAGCAGTTCTTC. It translates to CASSTTSGATPYNEQFF.

The gene calls are TRBV4-2 and TRBJ2-1; maybe TRBD2 (7 bases). V was clipped by 4 bases and J by 5 bases, with 24 bases between them. Germline values: CDR1 LGHNA, CDR2 YNFKEQ. The CDR3 totals 18 residues. Here the CDR3 reads CASSRQALSGGLNNEQFF. CDR3 in DNA: TGTGCCAGCAGCCGACAGGCGCTATCCGGGGGACTAAACAATGAGCAGTTCTTC.

This sequence joins TRBV14 and TRBJ2-7; D gene unclear. The V gene lost 3 bases and the J gene lost 2 bases, with 11 bases spanning the gap. This CDR3 is 14 amino acids long. CDR1 and CDR2 (germline): SGHDN, FVKESK. CDR3 amino acids: CASSQGSGPYEQYF. The CDR3, as DNA: TGTGCCAGCAGCCAGGGTAGTGGGCCCTACGAGCAGTACTTC.

Of note for this clone: This may arise from a read error, as a much more abundant clone is one base away. Other DNA sequences in the same sample also yield this CDR3. J is TRBJ2-5 and V is TRBV11-2; D gene uncertain. There are 13 residues in the CDR3. The germline gives CDR1 SGHAT, CDR2 FQNNGV. V shed 1 base and J shed 3 bases, with 6 bases lying between them. In DNA, the CDR3 is TGTGCCAGCAGCTTAGGGCGCGAAGAGACCCAGTACTTC. The encoded protein is CASSLGREETQYF.

The chain recombines TRBV6-1 with TRBJ1-1; D is undetermined. The V and J ends lost 6 bases and 3 bases respectively, with 11 bases between them. CDR1 and CDR2 (germline): MNHNS, SASEGT. There are 13 residues in the CDR3. The CDR3 is CASRLGRDTEAFF. The DNA for the CDR3 is TGTGCCAGCAGGCTTGGCCGGGACACTGAAGCTTTCTTT.